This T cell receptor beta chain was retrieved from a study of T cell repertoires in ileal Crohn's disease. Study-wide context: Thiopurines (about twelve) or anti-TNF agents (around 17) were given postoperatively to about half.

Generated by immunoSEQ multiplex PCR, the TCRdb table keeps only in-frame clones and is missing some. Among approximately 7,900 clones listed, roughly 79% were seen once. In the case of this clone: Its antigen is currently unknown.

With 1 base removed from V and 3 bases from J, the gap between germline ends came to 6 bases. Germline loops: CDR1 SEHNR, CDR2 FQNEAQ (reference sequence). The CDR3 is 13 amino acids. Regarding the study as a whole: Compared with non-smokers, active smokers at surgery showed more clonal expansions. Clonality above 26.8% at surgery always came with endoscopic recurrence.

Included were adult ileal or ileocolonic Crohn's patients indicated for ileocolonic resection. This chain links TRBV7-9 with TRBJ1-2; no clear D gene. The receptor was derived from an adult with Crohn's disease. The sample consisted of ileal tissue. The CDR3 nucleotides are TGTGCCAGCAGCTTAGGACGGGACTATGGCTACACCTTC. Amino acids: CASSLGRDYGYTF.